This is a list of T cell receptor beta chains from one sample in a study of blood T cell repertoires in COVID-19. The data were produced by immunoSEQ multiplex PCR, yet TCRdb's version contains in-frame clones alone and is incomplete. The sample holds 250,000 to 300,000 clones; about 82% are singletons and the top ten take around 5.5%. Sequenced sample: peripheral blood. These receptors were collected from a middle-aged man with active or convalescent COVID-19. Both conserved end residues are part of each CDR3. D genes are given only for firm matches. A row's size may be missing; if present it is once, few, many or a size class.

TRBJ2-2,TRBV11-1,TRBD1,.,CASSPWTGTNTGELFF,TGTGCCAGCAGCCCCTGGACAGGGACGAACACCGGGGAGCTGTTTTTT
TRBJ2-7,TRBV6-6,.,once,CASSSNPRSEQYF,TGTGCCAGCAGTTCAAACCCTAGAAGCGAGCAGTACTTC
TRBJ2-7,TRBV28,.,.,CASTSKREQYF,TGTGCCAGCACTTCCAAGCGCGAGCAGTACTTC
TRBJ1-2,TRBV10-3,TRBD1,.,CAIGGDRVDGYTF,TGTGCCATCGGTGGGGACAGGGTCGATGGCTACACCTTC
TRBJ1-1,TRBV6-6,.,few,CASRTRMNTEAFF,TGTGCCAGCAGGACCAGGATGAACACTGAAGCTTTCTTT
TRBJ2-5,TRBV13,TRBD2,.,CASSLRSGRTRGETQYF,TGTGCCAGCAGCTTACGTAGCGGGAGGACTAGGGGGGAGACCCAGTACTTC
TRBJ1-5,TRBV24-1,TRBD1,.,CATSEGQNQPQHF,TGTGCCACCAGTGAGGGACAGAATCAGCCCCAGCATTTT
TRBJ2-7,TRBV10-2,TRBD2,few,CASTPAGLSYEQYF,TGCGCCAGCACTCCAGCGGGACTCTCCTACGAGCAGTACTTC
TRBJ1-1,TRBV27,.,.,CASPPSTRVYGDTEAFF,TGTGCCAGCCCGCCGTCAACCAGGGTTTATGGAGACACTGAAGCTTTCTTT
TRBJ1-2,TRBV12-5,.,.,CASGLVQVPNYGYTF,TGTGCTAGTGGTTTGGTACAGGTCCCTAACTATGGCTACACCTTC
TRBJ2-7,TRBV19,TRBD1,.,CASSPGTGAYEQYF,TGTGCCAGTTCCCCCGGGACAGGGGCCTACGAGCAGTACTTC
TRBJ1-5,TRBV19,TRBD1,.,CATSPYPGQGHQPQHF,TGTGCCACCTCACCTTACCCGGGACAGGGACATCAGCCCCAGCATTTT
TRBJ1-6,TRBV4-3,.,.,CASSQETGQRNSPLHF,TGCGCCAGCAGCCAAGAGACGGGACAACGGAATTCACCCCTCCACTTT
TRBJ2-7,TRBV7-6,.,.,CASSLGGATSYEQYF,TGTGCCAGCAGCTTAGGGGGCGCAACTTCCTACGAGCAGTACTTC
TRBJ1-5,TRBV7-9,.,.,CASSLGRGNQPQHF,TGTGCCAGCAGCTTAGGAAGAGGGAATCAGCCCCAGCATTTT
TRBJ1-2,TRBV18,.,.,CASSPRGGANPNYGYTF,TGTGCCAGCTCACCCCGAGGGGGGGCGAATCCTAACTATGGCTACACCTTC
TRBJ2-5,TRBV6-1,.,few,CASSEGPGVQETQYF,TGTGCCAGCAGTGAGGGCCCAGGGGTCCAAGAGACCCAGTACTTC
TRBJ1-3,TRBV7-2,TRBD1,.,CASSPPGGSGNTIYF,TGTGCCAGCAGCCCTCCAGGGGGTTCTGGAAACACCATATATTTT
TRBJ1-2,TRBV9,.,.,CASTKTESYGYTF,TGTGCCAGCACCAAGACAGAGTCGTATGGCTACACCTTC
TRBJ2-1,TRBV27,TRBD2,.,CASSFGGRAIRYEQFF,TGTGCCAGCAGTTTTGGCGGGAGGGCTATCAGGTATGAGCAGTTCTTC
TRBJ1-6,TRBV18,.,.,CASSPGPATSDSPLHF,TGTGCCAGCTCACCAGGTCCGGCAACCAGCGATTCACCCCTCCACTTT
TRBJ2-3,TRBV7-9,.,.,CASSLGRGNTQYF,TGTGCCAGCAGCTTAGGCAGGGGAAATACGCAGTATTTT
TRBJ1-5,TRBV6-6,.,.,CASSPRTGQPQHF,TGTGCCAGCAGTCCCCGGACTGGTCAGCCCCAGCATTTT
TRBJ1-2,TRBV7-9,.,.,CASSSLRTVGHYGYTF,TGTGCCAGCAGCTCGCTTAGGACAGTGGGGCACTATGGCTACACCTTC
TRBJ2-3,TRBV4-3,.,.,CASSGGRVGTDTQYF,TGCGCCAGCAGCGGGGGCAGGGTCGGCACAGATACGCAGTATTTT